One sample yielded the 22 T cell receptor beta chains listed below, sequenced in a study of OX40 agonist ivuxolimab in advanced cancers. The data were produced by immunoSEQ multiplex PCR, yet TCRdb's version contains in-frame clones alone and is incomplete. The repertoire has under 75,000 clones, about 94% of them found once; the top ten carry more than 7.5%. The material was CD4+ or CD8+ T cells sorted from blood, obtained in a trial of the OX40 agonist ivuxolimab. Source of these receptors: an adult with an advanced solid tumor such as melanoma, head and neck, liver or kidney cancer.

V and J are TRBV7-6 and TRBJ2-7, with D possibly being TRBD1 or TRBD2 (5 bases each). Trimming removed 0 bases from V and 3 bases from J, with 6 bases in between. CDR3 length: 13 amino acids. Per the germline V gene, CDR1 is SGHVS and CDR2 is FNYEAQ. CDR3 DNA: TGTGCCAGCAGCTTAGCTGGGGGCTACGAGCAGTACTTC. It codes for CASSLAGGYEQYF.

The V gene is TRBV29-1, the J gene TRBJ1-2, with 7 bases matching TRBD1. V dropped 6 bases and J dropped 3; count of bases not matched to a gene: 7. Germline-derived CDR1 and CDR2 are SQVTM and ANQGSEA. The CDR3 is 13 residues long. The CDR3 region has the DNA TGCAGCGTACCGGGGACAGAGGACTATGGCTACACCTTC. Its protein product is CSVPGTEDYGYTF. Filled out from reference TRBV29-1 and TRBJ1-2, the complete variable domain reads SAVISQKPSRDICQRGTSLTIQCQVDSQVTMMFWYRQQPGQSLTLIATANQGSEATYESGFVIDKFPISRPNLTFSTLTVSNMSPEDSSIYLCSVPGTEDYGYTFGSGTRLTVV.

V usage is TRBV4-3 and J usage is TRBJ2-1; no reliable D call. The CDR3 is 15 residues long. Deletions cut 3 bases from V and 0 bases from J, with 9 bases between. Germline values: CDR1 LGHNA, CDR2 YSLEER. The CDR3 is CASSQLTSSYNEQFF. The CDR3 DNA follows: TGCGCCAGCAGCCAGTTGACTTCCTCCTACAATGAGCAGTTCTTC.

This chain connects TRBV4-3 to TRBJ2-1, with 9 bases aligning to TRBD2. Germline values: CDR1 LGHNA, CDR2 YSLEER. Losses at the gene ends were 0 bases for V and 2 bases for J; bases not matched to a gene: 8. The CDR3 has 18 residues. DNA of the CDR3: TGCGCCAGCAGCCAAGATAGGGCTAGCGGGACTCCCTACAATGAGCAGTTCTTC. As protein: CASSQDRASGTPYNEQFF.

The genes are TRBV5-1 and TRBJ2-1, with 7 bases lining up with TRBD2. This CDR3 is built from 15 residues. Germline loops: CDR1 SGHRS, CDR2 YFSETQ. J lost 9 bases, V lost 0 bases, and 9 bases had no gene match. The CDR3 spells CASSLAGGSVGEQFF. CDR3 bases: TGCGCCAGCAGCTTGGCCGGGGGGTCTGTTGGTGAGCAGTTCTTC.

The genes are TRBV7-6 and TRBJ2-1, with D possibly matching TRBD1 (5 bases). The CDR3 is 17 residues long. CDR1 and CDR2 (germline): SGHVS, FNYEAQ. V lost 1 base, J lost 4 bases, and 17 bases lay in between. This CDR3 is CASSLEAPGSGYNEQFF. CDR3 DNA sequence: TGTGCCAGCAGCTTAGAGGCGCCAGGGTCAGGGTACAATGAGCAGTTCTTC. Complete variable domain (other parts from reference TRBV7-6 and TRBJ2-1): GAGVSQSPRYKVTKRGQDVALRCDPISGHVSLYWYRQALGQGPEFLTYFNYEAQQDKSGLPNDRFSAERPEGSISTLTIQRTEQRDSAMYRCASSLEAPGSGYNEQFFGPGTRLTVL.

The chain carries TRBV19 and TRBJ2-7; D call uncertain. Germline assignment: CDR1 LNHDA and CDR2 SQIVND (reference sequence). CDR3 length equals 16 residues. Trimming stripped 0 bases from V and 0 bases from J, with 12 bases between. The CDR3 DNA sequence: TGTGCCAGTAGTATAGATCACCCAGGCAGCTCCTACGAGCAGTACTTC. Amino acid sequence: CASSIDHPGSSYEQYF.

The CDR3 spells CASSFRGANTDTQYF. CDR3 nucleotides: TGTGCCAGCAGCTTTAGGGGAGCTAACACAGATACGCAGTATTTT. The chain combines TRBV11-2 with TRBJ2-3; tentatively, D is TRBD1 or TRBD2 (5 bases each). With 3 bases removed from V and 2 bases from J, the gap between germline ends came to 12 bases. The CDR3 length is 15 residues. From germline, CDR1 is SGHAT and CDR2 FQNNGV.

J is TRBJ2-1 and V is TRBV13; either TRBD1 or TRBD2 may fit D (5 bases each). The germline gives CDR1 PRHDT, CDR2 FYEKMQ (reference sequence). This CDR3 has 11 residues. Trimming removed 5 bases from V and 12 bases from J, with 11 bases in between. This chain's CDR3 is CASSPPGPQFF. CDR3 in DNA: TGTGCCAGCAGCCCCCCGGGGCCGCAGTTCTTC.

The chain employs TRBV13 and TRBJ2-3; possibly TRBD2 for D (5 bases). The CDR3 loop spans 15 amino acids. The V end was cut by 3 bases, the J end by 2 bases, with 12 bases between. The germline V gene has CDR1 PRHDT and CDR2 FYEKMQ (reference sequence). CDR3 coding DNA: TGTGCCAGCAGCTTGGGCGGCGGGTACACAGATACGCAGTATTTT. Translation gives CASSLGGGYTDTQYF.

CDR3 sequence: CASSPPVVLPGTEAFF. CDR3 nucleotide sequence: TGTGCCAGCTCACCACCGGTCGTTCTCCCCGGCACTGAAGCTTTCTTT. The gene calls are TRBV18 and TRBJ1-1; no clear D. Germline loops: CDR1 KGHSH, CDR2 LQKENI. This CDR3 spans 16 amino acids. Trimming took off 0 bases at V and 4 bases at J, with 15 bases between the two ends.

The chain links TRBV15 to TRBJ1-1; no reliable D call. The germline V gene encodes CDR1 LNHNV and CDR2 YYDKDF (reference sequence). V lost 3 bases and J lost 1, with 9 bases in between. The CDR3 loop spans 14 amino acids. The CDR3 here is CATSSWGGNTEAFF. The CDR3 nucleotides are TGTGCCACCAGCAGCTGGGGAGGGAACACTGAAGCTTTCTTT.

The chain joins TRBV29-1 to TRBJ2-3; 7 bases map to TRBD1. The germline V gene has CDR1 SQVTM and CDR2 ANQGSEA. The CDR3 consists of 16 residues. V lost 4 bases to trimming and J lost 0 bases; unmatched junction nucleotides: 10. CDR3 nucleotide sequence: TGCAGCGTTGCCGGGACAGAATTATCCAGCACAGATACGCAGTATTTT. Protein product: CSVAGTELSSTDTQYF.

This clone came up once. This sequence joins TRBV19 and TRBJ2-1; D is unresolved. In germline, CDR1 is LNHDA, CDR2 SQIVND (reference sequence). V lost 4 bases and J 7 bases, leaving 14 bases between the germline ends. The CDR3 consists of 14 residues. This CDR3 is CASSTAPMGNEQFF. The CDR3 DNA reads as TGTGCCAGTAGTACCGCTCCTATGGGGAATGAGCAGTTCTTC.

The genes are TRBV5-6 and TRBJ1-5; 9 nucleotides agree with TRBD1. The CDR3 is made up of 16 amino acids. Per the germline V gene, CDR1 is SGHDT and CDR2 is YYEEEE. V gave up 4 bases and J gave up 2 bases; unmatched junction bases: 7. DNA of the CDR3: TGTGCCAGCAGCCTACAGGGGGCGTGGGGCAATCAGCCCCAGCATTTT. Its protein product is CASSLQGAWGNQPQHF.

The chain is built from TRBV6-1 and TRBJ2-5; D is ambiguous. The better agreement between TRBJ2-7 and the DNA end casts doubt on the J call. Germline V gene data show CDR1 as MNHNS and CDR2 as SASEGT. CDR3 length equals 15 residues. CDR3 amino acids: CASSEGGQATYEQYF. The CDR3 nucleotides are TGTGCCAGCAGTGAAGGTGGGCAGGCAACCTACGAGCAGTACTTC.

The rearrangement joins TRBV7-9 to TRBJ1-6, with 7 bases matching TRBD1. The trim removed 6 bases at V and 8 bases at J, leaving 7 bases unmatched. The CDR3 is 14 residues long. Per germline, CDR1 SEHNR and CDR2 FQNEAQ (reference sequence). CDR3 region: CASRRDSTYSPLHF. DNA for the CDR3: TGTGCCAGCAGAAGGGACAGTACTTATTCACCCCTCCACTTT.

This chain joins TRBV4-1 and TRBJ1-4; tentative D call: TRBD1 (6 bases). The CDR3 length is 15 residues. CDR1 is MGHRA and CDR2 is YSYEKL in the germline V gene. The V end was cut by 1 base, the J end by 8 bases, with 14 bases between. CDR3 sequence reads: CASSQVGGSQEKLFF. The CDR3 DNA reads as TGCGCCAGCAGCCAAGTTGGGGGCTCACAGGAAAAACTGTTTTTT.

The chain uses TRBV6-1 and TRBJ1-1, with D tentatively TRBD1 (6 bases). CDR1 MNHNS and CDR2 SASEGT come from the germline V gene. Trimming removed 5 bases from V and 5 bases from J, with 15 bases in between. The CDR3 covers 14 residues. The CDR3 reads CASSKQGLGTEAFF. DNA for the CDR3: TGTGCCAGCAGTAAACAGGGATTAGGGACTGAAGCTTTCTTT.

V is TRBV5-8 and J is TRBJ2-7, with 10 bases matching TRBD2. The CDR3 contains 15 residues. CDR1 is SGHTS and CDR2 is YDEGEE in the germline V gene. V was pared by 2 bases and J by 2 bases, with 4 bases of the junction left unmatched. CDR3 residues: CASSFLAGVAYEQYF. The CDR3 nucleotides are TGTGCCAGCAGCTTTCTAGCGGGGGTCGCCTACGAGCAGTACTTC.

In this sample, this clone turned up once. The rearrangement uses TRBV7-9 and TRBJ1-5, with 7 bases fitting TRBD1. Germline V lookup: CDR1 SEHNR, CDR2 FQNEAQ (reference sequence). This CDR3 region has 14 residues. V lost 0 bases to trimming and J lost 5 bases; unmatched junction nucleotides: 1. The chain's CDR3 is CASSLAGTDQPQHF. DNA for the CDR3: TGTGCCAGCAGCTTAGCAGGGACAGATCAGCCCCAGCATTTT.

In its sample, this clone was seen once. V usage is TRBV4-1 and J usage is TRBJ2-7; the D call may be TRBD1 or TRBD2 (6 bases each). Between the trimmed V and J ends, which lost 0 bases and 6 bases, there was a span of 15 bases. Germline CDR1 reads MGHRA; CDR2 reads YSYEKL. CDR3 size: 15 residues. CDR3 region: CASSQDWGATSEQYF. In nucleotides, the CDR3 is TGCGCCAGCAGCCAAGATTGGGGGGCAACTAGCGAGCAGTACTTC.